This record concerns one T cell receptor (beta chain) sequence. Antigen: not known. The source of the sample is a study of CD8+ T cells in alopecia areata. Following RNA extraction, reverse transcription yielded cDNA that acted as the sequencing template. Repertoires were generated with immunoSEQ multiplex PCR, while TCRdb's copy carries only in-frame clones and drops some. The sample contains about 120,000 clones, 47% of which appear only once. The study team obtained lesional scalp punch biopsies and peripheral blood from alopecia areata patients. Sorted populations comprised CD4+ and CD8+ T cells obtained from PBMCs. Regarding the study as a whole: Lesional tissue from the scalp (especially in alopecia totalis/universalis) showed higher clonality than normal scalp. Scalp samples also yield sequences of resident alphabeta T cells from normal skin.

The V end lost 0 bases, the J end lost 7 bases, and 7 bases lay between the germline ends. Germline V lookup: CDR1 MNHEY, CDR2 SMNVEV (reference sequence). The CDR3 is 12 residues long. Sequencing was carried out using NKG2D-low CD8+ T cells sorted from blood. This chain joins TRBV27 and TRBJ2-7; tentative D call: TRBD1 (5 bases). The receptor's source is a human donor with alopecia areata. The CDR3 protein is CASSLSRGEQYF. CDR3 nucleotide sequence: TGTGCCAGCAGTTTATCAAGGGGTGAGCAGTACTTC.